This TCR beta chain is drawn from a study of T cell repertoires in cytomegalovirus infection. About the research overall: Used in the study were CMV epitopes, some recently identified and HLA-C-restricted, others well-studied and HLA-B-restricted. Public TCR beta signature analysis indicated the presence of both CMV infection and matching HLA type.

Only a few counts were recorded for this clonotype. Its antigen is undetermined. Study-level points and caveats: It was HLA-C-restricted CMV-specific TCR beta clonotypes that dominated the response ex vivo. Public TCR beta family frequency separated CMV-and-HLA carriers, including in an independent cohort.

This CDR3 region has 15 residues. Per the germline V gene, CDR1 is MGHRA and CDR2 is YSYEKL. Unmatched junction bases numbered 0, after V lost 4 bases and J lost 0 bases. One entry per CDR3 protein, called by TCRdb with MiXCR from the reads. The sample consists of 40,000 to 55,000 distinct CDR3 sequences, 20% to 25% of them appearing once. This receptor was obtained from a human donor in good health (CMV status not recorded). Some clones in this sample may be carry-over from other donors' samples. Sequenced here: CD8+ T cells from cultured PBMCs, sampled from culture after CMV antigen stimulation. V usage is TRBV4-1 and J usage is TRBJ2-3; 11 bases fit TRBD2. Here the CDR3 DNA reads TGCGCCAGCAGCCGGACTAGCGGGAGCACAGATACGCAGTATTTT. Protein product: CASSRTSGSTDTQYF.